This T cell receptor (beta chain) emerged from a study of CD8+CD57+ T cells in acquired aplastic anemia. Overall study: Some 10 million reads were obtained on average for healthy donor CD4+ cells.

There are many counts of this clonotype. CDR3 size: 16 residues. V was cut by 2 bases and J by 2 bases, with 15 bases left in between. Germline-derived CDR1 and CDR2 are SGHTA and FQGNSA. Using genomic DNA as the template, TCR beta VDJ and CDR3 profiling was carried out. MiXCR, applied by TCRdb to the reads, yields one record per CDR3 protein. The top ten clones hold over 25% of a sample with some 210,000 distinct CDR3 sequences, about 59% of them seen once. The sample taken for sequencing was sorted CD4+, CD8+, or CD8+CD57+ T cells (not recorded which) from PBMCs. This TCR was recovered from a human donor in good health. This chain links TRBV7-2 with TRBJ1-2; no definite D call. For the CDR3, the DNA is TGTGCCAGCAGCTTAAATCCCCCGGCGGCCAACTATGGCTACACCTTC. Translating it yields CASSLNPPAANYGYTF.